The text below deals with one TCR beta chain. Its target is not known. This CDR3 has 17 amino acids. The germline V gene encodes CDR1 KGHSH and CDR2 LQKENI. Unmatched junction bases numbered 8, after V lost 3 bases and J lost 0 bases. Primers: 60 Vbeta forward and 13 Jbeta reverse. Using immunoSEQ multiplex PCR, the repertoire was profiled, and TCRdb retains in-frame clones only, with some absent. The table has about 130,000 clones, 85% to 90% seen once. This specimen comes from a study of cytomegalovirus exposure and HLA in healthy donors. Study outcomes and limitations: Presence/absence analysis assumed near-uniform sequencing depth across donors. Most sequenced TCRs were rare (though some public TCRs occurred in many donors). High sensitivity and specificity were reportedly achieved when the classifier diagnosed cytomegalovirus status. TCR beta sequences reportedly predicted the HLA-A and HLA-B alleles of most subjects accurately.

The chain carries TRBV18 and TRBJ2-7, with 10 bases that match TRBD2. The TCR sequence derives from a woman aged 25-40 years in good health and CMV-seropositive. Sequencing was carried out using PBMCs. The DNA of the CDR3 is TGTGCCAGCTCACCCGGAACTAGCGGGACTTCCTCCTACGAGCAGTACTTC. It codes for CASSPGTSGTSSYEQYF.